One sample yielded the 31 T cell receptor beta chains listed below, sequenced in a study of OX40 agonist ivuxolimab in advanced cancers. Sequencing was performed with immunoSEQ multiplex PCR; in TCRdb, only in-frame clones are kept and a portion is missing. The sample has some 33,000 clones, roughly 87% seen once; the top ten hold about 35%. Material: CD4+ or CD8+ T cells sorted from blood, obtained in a trial of the OX40 agonist ivuxolimab. The origin of the receptors is an adult with an advanced solid tumor such as melanoma, head and neck, liver or kidney cancer.

The gene calls are TRBV28 and TRBJ2-3, with a weak D call TRBD1 (6 bases). The CDR3 consists of 17 residues. From germline, CDR1 is MDHEN and CDR2 SYDVKM. With 6 bases removed from V and 4 bases from J, the gap between germline ends came to 23 bases. CDR3 in DNA: TGTGCCAGCAGATCCATACCAGGGGTTGGTCGGTCAGATACGCAGTATTTT. Amino acids: CASRSIPGVGRSDTQYF.

V gene TRBV5-4 combines with J gene TRBJ1-1, with D perhaps TRBD1 (5 bases). The CDR3 is 13 residues long. V was trimmed by 4 bases and J by 6 bases, leaving 13 bases between them. Germline V gene lookup returns CDR1 SGHNT and CDR2 YYREEE (reference sequence). DNA for the CDR3: TGTGCCAGCAGCCCGGCTCAAGGGGCTGAAGCTTTCTTT. Translating gives CASSPAQGAEAFF.

With regard to this clone: Other DNA sequences from this sample encode an identical CDR3 as well. The chain recombines TRBV5-6 with TRBJ2-7; TRBD2 matches 14 bases. In germline, CDR1 is SGHDT, CDR2 YYEEEE. This CDR3 has 15 amino acids. Germline trimming cut 4 bases from V and 5 bases from J; bases unmatched to any gene: 5. The CDR3 sequence is CASSLGLAGGNEQYF. Here the CDR3 DNA reads TGTGCCAGCAGCCTAGGACTAGCGGGAGGCAACGAGCAGTACTTC.

CDR3 loop: CASSIIGGGNEQFF. Written as DNA, the CDR3 is TGTGCCAGTAGTATTATCGGGGGGGGAAATGAGCAGTTCTTC. The J gene is TRBJ2-1, the V gene TRBV19; 8 bases match TRBD2. The CDR3 extends over 14 amino acids. V lost 3 bases, J lost 7 bases, and 5 bases stayed unmatched. The germline CDR1 and CDR2 sequences are LNHDA and SQIVND (reference sequence).

The V and J genes are TRBV9 and TRBJ2-2, with a possible D match to TRBD1 (5 bases). The germline V and J ends were trimmed by 0 bases and 8 bases, with 11 bases remaining between them. Germline values: CDR1 SGDLS, CDR2 YYNGEE. The length of the CDR3 is 14 residues. The CDR3 bases are TGTGCCAGCAGCGTAGAGGGGCCTTTGGGGGAGCTGTTTTTT. Residues: CASSVEGPLGELFF.

The chain is built from TRBV10-2 and TRBJ2-3, with D perhaps TRBD1 (5 bases). This CDR3 has 13 amino acids. V was trimmed by 5 bases and J by 2 bases, leaving 8 bases between them. The germline CDR1 and CDR2 sequences are WSHSY and SAAADI. This CDR3 reads CASSRQITDTQYF. CDR3 nucleotides: TGCGCCAGCAGTAGACAGATCACAGATACGCAGTATTTT.

The rearrangement links TRBV9 to TRBJ2-1, with 7 bases lining up with TRBD2. Germline V lookup: CDR1 SGDLS, CDR2 YYNGEE. Trimming cost V 3 bases and J 6 bases; bases outside gene matches: 0. This CDR3 has 12 amino acids. CDR3 in DNA: TGTGCCAGCAGCGCGGGGGGCAATGAGCAGTTCTTC. Amino acids: CASSAGGNEQFF.

By share of the sample, this clone is medium-sized (0.01 to 0.1%). The gene calls are TRBV14 and TRBJ2-7, with 8 bases aligning to TRBD1. Germline CDR1 and CDR2: SGHDN and FVKESK. This CDR3 has 13 residues. Trimming cost V 3 bases and J 9 bases; bases outside gene matches: 7. CDR3 in amino acids: CASSQSPGGVQYF. The CDR3 region has the DNA TGTGCCAGCAGCCAGTCCCCAGGGGGCGTGCAGTACTTC.

This chain connects TRBV27 to TRBJ2-1; no firm D call. There are 13 residues in the CDR3. Between the trimmed V and J ends, which lost 2 bases and 1 base, there was a span of 3 bases. Germline CDR1 MNHEY, CDR2 SMNVEV (reference sequence). CDR3 coding DNA: TGTGCCAGCAGTTTAGGTTCCTACAATGAGCAGTTCTTC. Translating gives CASSLGSYNEQFF.

This chain connects TRBV28 to TRBJ1-1, with D uncertain. Trimming left V 1 base short and J 1 base short, with 4 bases between. The V gene's germline CDR1 is MDHEN and CDR2 SYDVKM. The CDR3 is 13 amino acids. CDR3: CASSLSPNTEAFF. The CDR3 nucleotides read TGTGCCAGCAGTTTATCGCCGAACACTGAAGCTTTCTTT.

This clone was recorded only once. The V and J genes are TRBV6-1 and TRBJ1-4, with D possibly TRBD1 on 5 matching bases. This CDR3 has 13 residues. The V and J ends lost 7 bases and 7 bases respectively, with 13 bases between them. Looked up from germline, CDR1 is MNHNS and CDR2 is SASEGT. CDR3 in amino acids: CASTGMGVEKLFF. In DNA form, the CDR3 reads TGTGCCAGCACCGGAATGGGGGTTGAAAAACTGTTTTTT.

This chain joins TRBV11-3 and TRBJ1-2; no firm D call. This CDR3 is 12 amino acids long. The V end lost 5 bases, the J end lost 5 bases, and 9 bases lay between the germline ends. Germline V gene data show CDR1 as SGHNT and CDR2 as YENEEA. This CDR3 is CASSERTYGYTF. The CDR3 nucleotides are TGTGCCAGCAGCGAACGGACTTATGGCTACACCTTC.

The chain combines TRBV19 with TRBJ2-1, with 9 bases identical to TRBD2. Trimming cost V 7 bases and J 4 bases; bases outside gene matches: 8. The V gene's germline CDR1 is LNHDA and CDR2 SQIVND (reference sequence). This CDR3 region has 15 residues. The CDR3 here is CASTIGTSRYNEQFF. For the CDR3, the DNA is TGTGCCAGTACCATCGGGACTAGCAGATACAATGAGCAGTTCTTC.

The rearrangement links TRBV5-5 to TRBJ2-7; D is ambiguous. The CDR3 is 15 amino acids. The germline V and J ends were trimmed by 5 bases and 7 bases, with 22 bases remaining between them. Germline values: CDR1 SGHKS, CDR2 YYEKEE (reference sequence). The CDR3 loop is CASRNSRQSHEEQYF. The CDR3 DNA follows: TGTGCCAGCAGAAACTCTAGGCAGTCCCACGAGGAGCAGTACTTC.

Regarding this clone: One end of the junction varies from germline; a read error may be responsible. V usage is TRBV27 and J usage is TRBJ1-1; no firm D call. Germline V gene sequence: CDR1 MNHEY, CDR2 SMNVEV (reference sequence). CDR3 length: 14 residues. CDR3 DNA sequence: TGTGCCAGCAGCCACATCACCGGGGAACCGAGAATCATCTTT. Protein sequence: CASSHITGEPRIIF.

This rearrangement joins TRBV29-1 to TRBJ2-5; 9 nucleotides line up with TRBD1. Germline V gene lookup returns CDR1 SQVTM and CDR2 ANQGSEA. The CDR3 extends over 12 amino acids. CDR3 in DNA: TGCAATGTGGGACAGGGTACAGAGACCCAGTACTTC. Protein product: CNVGQGTETQYF.

On this clone: Other DNA sequences in the same sample also yield this CDR3. This chain uses TRBV29-1 with TRBJ2-1; TRBD2 might be the D (6 bases). V was trimmed by 6 bases and J by 4 bases, leaving 10 bases between them. Germline V CDR1 and CDR2: SQVTM, ANQGSEA. This CDR3 comprises 12 residues. DNA for the CDR3: TGCAGCGTGGACGGGACTTACAATGAGCAGTTCTTC. Protein sequence: CSVDGTYNEQFF.

This chain connects TRBV2 to TRBJ2-7, with D tentatively TRBD2 (6 bases). Germline assignment: CDR1 SNHLY and CDR2 FYNNEI. The ends were cut back, 3 bases at V and 2 bases at J, with 14 bases in the middle. The CDR3 runs 15 residues. This CDR3 is CASSEGGVSPYEQYF. CDR3 sequence (DNA): TGTGCCAGCAGTGAGGGGGGAGTTAGTCCCTACGAGCAGTACTTC.

This chain joins TRBV6-5 and TRBJ1-1; 7 bases fit TRBD1. The trim removed 6 bases at V and 4 bases at J, leaving 5 bases unmatched. Germline CDR1 is MNHEY and CDR2 is SVGAGI. CDR3 size: 13 residues. Written as DNA, the CDR3 is TGTGCCAGCAGCTGGGCAGGGGGCACTGAAGCTTTCTTT. It yields the protein CASSWAGGTEAFF.

The chain uses TRBV7-2 and TRBJ2-5; 10 bases line up with TRBD2. Germline CDR1 reads SGHTA; CDR2 reads FQGNSA. The junction had 10 bases not matched to a gene; V was cut back by 8 bases and J by 1 base. The CDR3 is made up of 16 amino acids. In nucleotides, the CDR3 is TGTGCCAGCTTCTCGGTAGCGGGGGGCCCCCAAGAGACCCAGTACTTC. It codes for CASFSVAGGPQETQYF. Using reference TRBV7-2 and TRBJ2-5 for the parts outside the CDR3, the full variable domain is GAGVSQSPSNKVTEKGKDVELRCDPISGHTALYWYRQSLGQGLEFLIYFQGNSAPDKSGLPSDRFSAERTGGSVSTLTIQRTQQEDSAVYLCASFSVAGGPQETQYFGPGTRLLVL.

The chain uses TRBV5-4 and TRBJ1-5; 7 bases match TRBD1. The V gene end was trimmed by 2 bases and the J gene end by 3 bases; junction bases not matched to a gene: 2. Germline V gene data show CDR1 as SGHNT and CDR2 as YYREEE (reference sequence). The CDR3 consists of 14 residues. The CDR3 protein is CASSLQGTNQPQHF. The CDR3 region has the DNA TGTGCCAGCAGCTTACAGGGGACCAATCAGCCCCAGCATTTT.

V gene TRBV7-9 combines with J gene TRBJ2-5; TRBD1 aligns across 9 bases. V gave up 4 bases and J gave up 4 bases; unmatched junction bases: 13. The germline CDR1 and CDR2 sequences are SEHNR and FQNEAQ (reference sequence). This CDR3 has 17 residues. The CDR3 DNA is TGTGCCAGCAGCTCAACAACGAGGACAGGGGTAGGAGAGACCCAGTACTTC. Translation gives CASSSTTRTGVGETQYF.

The rearrangement uses TRBV18 and TRBJ1-1; no clear D. The CDR3 covers 12 residues. Germline assignment: CDR1 KGHSH and CDR2 LQKENI. Trimming removed 6 bases at V and 3 bases at J, with 8 bases between. In DNA, the CDR3 is TGTGCCAGCTCTCCAGGAGACACTGAAGCTTTCTTT. This codes for CASSPGDTEAFF.

This clone came up once. The rearrangement links TRBV15 to TRBJ2-7; possibly TRBD1 or TRBD2 for D (5 bases each). V was trimmed by 0 bases and J by 5 bases, leaving 14 bases between them. The CDR3 is 15 residues long. Germline V gene sequence: CDR1 LNHNV, CDR2 YYDKDF (reference sequence). The CDR3 DNA reads TGTGCCACCAGCAGAGATCGGGGCAGACCACACGAGCAGTACTTC. Amino acid sequence: CATSRDRGRPHEQYF.

V usage is TRBV7-8 and J usage is TRBJ2-3, with TRBD2 matching 10 bases. The CDR3 length is 15 residues. J was trimmed by 1 base and V by 4 bases; bases with no gene match: 2. Germline-derived CDR1 and CDR2 are SGHVS and FQNEAQ. This CDR3 is CASSSLAGGTDTQYF. DNA of the CDR3: TGTGCCAGCAGCTCTCTAGCGGGGGGCACAGATACGCAGTATTTT.

The chain is built from TRBV19 and TRBJ2-7; TRBD1 matches 12 bases. The CDR3 sequence is 15 residues long. The junction had 4 bases not matched to a gene; V was cut back by 4 bases and J by 3 bases. Germline V CDR1 and CDR2: LNHDA, SQIVND (reference sequence). In DNA, the CDR3 is TGTGCCAGTAGTAGCGGGACAGGGGGCGTCTACGAGCAGTACTTC. This codes for CASSSGTGGVYEQYF.

V usage is TRBV7-3 and J usage is TRBJ2-2; D ambiguous. Trimming left V 1 base short and J 4 bases short, with 1 base between. There are 12 residues in the CDR3. Germline V lookup: CDR1 SGHTA, CDR2 FQGTGA. In DNA form, the CDR3 reads TGTGCCAGCAGCTTAAGCACCGGGGAGCTGTTTTTT. Translated, it gives CASSLSTGELFF.

The V call is TRBV11-2, the J call TRBJ2-7; D is uncertain. The CDR3 loop spans 12 amino acids. V lost 4 bases and J 3 bases, leaving 7 bases between the germline ends. In germline, CDR1 is SGHAT, CDR2 FQNNGV. This CDR3 reads CASSSGIYEQYF. The CDR3 DNA reads TGTGCCAGCAGCTCCGGTATCTACGAGCAGTACTTC.

CDR3 in amino acids: CATSLGKGNTIYF. In DNA form, the CDR3 reads TGTGCCACCTCTCTGGGTAAAGGAAACACCATATATTTT. This chain links TRBV6-5 with TRBJ1-3; no clear D gene. The V gene's germline CDR1 is MNHEY and CDR2 SVGAGI. The CDR3 spans 13 residues. Trimming removed 10 bases from V and 4 bases from J, with 14 bases in between.

The rearrangement links TRBV4-1 to TRBJ2-7; D is unresolved. This CDR3 comprises 13 residues. Trimming pared 1 base from V and 3 bases from J, leaving 7 bases between. Germline V gene data show CDR1 as MGHRA and CDR2 as YSYEKL. The CDR3 spells CASSQGVNYEQYF. CDR3 DNA sequence: TGCGCCAGCAGCCAAGGGGTCAACTACGAGCAGTACTTC.

V and J are TRBV4-1 and TRBJ1-4; 12 bases line up with TRBD1. The CDR3 has 16 residues. After removal of 1 base from V and 4 bases from J, the junction contained 1 base not matched to a gene. Germline-derived CDR1 and CDR2 are MGHRA and YSYEKL. For the CDR3, the DNA is TGCGCCAGCAGCCAAGGGGACAGGGGGCGTAATGAAAAACTGTTTTTT. This codes for CASSQGDRGRNEKLFF.